This is a list of T cell receptor beta chains from one sample in a study of blood T cell repertoires in COVID-19. Here immunoSEQ multiplex PCR was the method, and the copy in TCRdb shows in-frame clones only, minus some. The data contain 250,000 or so clones, roughly 90% of them singletons. The material sequenced was PBMCs or T cells enriched from blood (not recorded which). These receptors came from a middle-aged man who had recovered from COVID-19. CDR3s include the opening cysteine and the closing phenylalanine or tryptophan. Each record gives: V gene, clone size, J gene, D gene, CDR3 DNA, CDR3 protein. The D gene is left open where the match is weak. Not all rows give a size; the values are once, few, many and, for expanded clones, a class.

V gene: TRBV5-6; clone size: -; J gene: TRBJ2-5; D gene: -; CDR3 DNA: TGTGCCAGCAGCTTGGATACAGGACAAGAGACCCAGTACTTC; CDR3 protein: CASSLDTGQETQYF
V gene: TRBV9; clone size: -; J gene: TRBJ2-2; D gene: TRBD2; CDR3 DNA: TGTGCCAGCAGCTCAGCGGGGGGGGTCACCGGGGAGCTGTTTTTT; CDR3 protein: CASSSAGGVTGELFF
V gene: TRBV7-8; clone size: -; J gene: TRBJ1-4; D gene: TRBD1; CDR3 DNA: TGTGCCAGCAGCTTAGTGGGACAGGATTACGAAAAACTGTTTTTT; CDR3 protein: CASSLVGQDYEKLFF
V gene: TRBV6-1; clone size: -; J gene: TRBJ2-5; D gene: TRBD2; CDR3 DNA: TGTGCCAGCAGTGATGGACTAGCGGGGGGGCAAGAGACCCAGTACTTC; CDR3 protein: CASSDGLAGGQETQYF
V gene: TRBV16; clone size: -; J gene: TRBJ1-2; D gene: -; CDR3 DNA: TGTGCCAGCAGCCCTACCGCGGGGCGGAGCTATGGCTACACCTTC; CDR3 protein: CASSPTAGRSYGYTF
V gene: TRBV11-2; clone size: -; J gene: TRBJ2-7; D gene: -; CDR3 DNA: TGTGCCAGCAGCCCGCAGGGAAACGGGCCCTACGAGCAGTACTTC; CDR3 protein: CASSPQGNGPYEQYF
V gene: TRBV12-3/TRBV12-4; clone size: -; J gene: TRBJ2-2; D gene: -; CDR3 DNA: TGTGCCAGCAGTTTGGGCTTAACCGGGGAGCTGTTTTTT; CDR3 protein: CASSLGLTGELFF
V gene: TRBV13; clone size: -; J gene: TRBJ1-3; D gene: -; CDR3 DNA: TGTGCCAGCAGCGTAGGGTTTATGTCTGGAAACACCATATATTTT; CDR3 protein: CASSVGFMSGNTIYF
V gene: TRBV4-1; clone size: -; J gene: TRBJ1-2; D gene: -; CDR3 DNA: TGCGCCAGCAGCCCAGTTGTGGGGGGGGGCTATGGCTACACCTTC; CDR3 protein: CASSPVVGGGYGYTF
V gene: TRBV7-2; clone size: -; J gene: TRBJ1-2; D gene: -; CDR3 DNA: TGTGCCAGCAGCTCAACGGGAAACGGGTATGGCTACACCTTC; CDR3 protein: CASSSTGNGYGYTF
V gene: TRBV5-1; clone size: -; J gene: TRBJ2-5; D gene: TRBD2; CDR3 DNA: TGCGCCAGCAAAGGCCGGGCGGGAGGTGAGACCCAGTACTTC; CDR3 protein: CASKGRAGGETQYF
V gene: TRBV28; clone size: -; J gene: TRBJ1-1; D gene: TRBD1; CDR3 DNA: TGTGCCAGCAGCCCGGGACAGGGGGACACTGAAGCTTTCTTT; CDR3 protein: CASSPGQGDTEAFF
V gene: TRBV7-9; clone size: -; J gene: TRBJ2-7; D gene: TRBD2; CDR3 DNA: TGTGCCAGCAGCCCCGGGGGGAGCTCGGAGCAGTACTTC; CDR3 protein: CASSPGGSSEQYF
V gene: TRBV6-5; clone size: -; J gene: TRBJ2-7; D gene: TRBD1; CDR3 DNA: TGTGCCAGCAGGCTTCTCCGGGACAGGGACTACGAGCAGTACTTC; CDR3 protein: CASRLLRDRDYEQYF
V gene: TRBV6-6; clone size: -; J gene: TRBJ1-5; D gene: -; CDR3 DNA: TGTGCCAGCAAATTCGAGAATAGCAATCAGCCCCAGCATTTT; CDR3 protein: CASKFENSNQPQHF
V gene: TRBV5-6; clone size: -; J gene: TRBJ2-3; D gene: TRBD2; CDR3 DNA: TGTGCCAGCAGCTTGTGGGCTAGCGGGAGGGATACGCAGTATTTT; CDR3 protein: CASSLWASGRDTQYF
V gene: TRBV15; clone size: -; J gene: TRBJ1-5; D gene: -; CDR3 DNA: TGTGCCACCAGCAGACCCCGGGGCGTTGGAGGGGGCAATCAGCCCCAGCATTTT; CDR3 protein: CATSRPRGVGGGNQPQHF
V gene: TRBV6-2/TRBV6-3; clone size: -; J gene: TRBJ2-7; D gene: TRBD1; CDR3 DNA: TGTGCCAGCAGCGACGGGACAGAGTACGAGCAGTACTTC; CDR3 protein: CASSDGTEYEQYF
V gene: TRBV7-9; clone size: few; J gene: TRBJ2-7; D gene: -; CDR3 DNA: TGTGCCAGCAGCCCCGGGATCTACGAGCAGTACTTC; CDR3 protein: CASSPGIYEQYF
V gene: TRBV25-1; clone size: -; J gene: TRBJ2-5; D gene: TRBD2; CDR3 DNA: TGTGCCAGCAGTGACAGGACTAGCGGTCGGGAGACCCAGTACTTC; CDR3 protein: CASSDRTSGRETQYF
V gene: TRBV18; clone size: -; J gene: TRBJ1-4; D gene: -; CDR3 DNA: TGTGCCAGCTCAATCGCGGGGTCCAGTGGAGAAAAACTGTTTTTT; CDR3 protein: CASSIAGSSGEKLFF
V gene: TRBV28; clone size: -; J gene: TRBJ2-4; D gene: -; CDR3 DNA: TGTGCCAGCGGGGGGTTTGAGTCCGGTTTCAAAAACATTCAGTACTTC; CDR3 protein: CASGGFESGFKNIQYF
V gene: TRBV10-3; clone size: -; J gene: TRBJ2-7; D gene: TRBD1; CDR3 DNA: TGTGCCATCAGGGGGACAGGTCTTACCTACGAGCAGTACTTC; CDR3 protein: CAIRGTGLTYEQYF
V gene: TRBV2; clone size: -; J gene: TRBJ1-1; D gene: TRBD1; CDR3 DNA: TGTGCCAGCAGGCAGGGACAGGGTGACACTGAAGCTTTCTTT; CDR3 protein: CASRQGQGDTEAFF
V gene: TRBV2; clone size: once; J gene: TRBJ1-2; D gene: -; CDR3 DNA: TGTGCCAGCAGCGAAAGGACAACCTTCCTTAGCTACACCTTC; CDR3 protein: CASSERTTFLSYTF
V gene: TRBV5-4; clone size: -; J gene: TRBJ1-2; D gene: -; CDR3 DNA: TGTGCCAGCAGCTTGGGGCGGGGCGCAGGTAATGGCTACACCTTC; CDR3 protein: CASSLGRGAGNGYTF
V gene: TRBV28; clone size: once; J gene: TRBJ1-1; D gene: TRBD1; CDR3 DNA: TGTGCCAGCAGTTTTTCGGGGACAGGGGACAACACTGAAGCTTTCTTT; CDR3 protein: CASSFSGTGDNTEAFF
V gene: TRBV6-1; clone size: -; J gene: TRBJ2-1; D gene: -; CDR3 DNA: TGTGCCAGCAGTGAAGTCTGGGGGGCCTACAATGAGCAGTTCTTC; CDR3 protein: CASSEVWGAYNEQFF
V gene: TRBV6-5; clone size: -; J gene: TRBJ2-4; D gene: -; CDR3 DNA: TGTGCCAGCAGGGTACGGAACATTCAGTACTTC; CDR3 protein: CASRVRNIQYF
V gene: TRBV7-9; clone size: few; J gene: TRBJ2-7; D gene: -; CDR3 DNA: TGTGCCAGCAGCCCCCAGGGGATGGGAGGGCCTGGCTACGAGCAGTACTTC; CDR3 protein: CASSPQGMGGPGYEQYF
V gene: TRBV5-1; clone size: -; J gene: TRBJ1-1; D gene: -; CDR3 DNA: TGCGCCAGCAGCTTGAGATCGGACACGAACACTGAAGCTTTCTTT; CDR3 protein: CASSLRSDTNTEAFF
V gene: TRBV5-1; clone size: -; J gene: TRBJ1-4; D gene: -; CDR3 DNA: TGCGCCAGCAGCACGGGAACAACTAATGAAAAACTGTTTTTT; CDR3 protein: CASSTGTTNEKLFF
V gene: TRBV11-3; clone size: -; J gene: TRBJ2-7; D gene: -; CDR3 DNA: TGTGCCAGCAGCCCCCCCGGGTTGTCGGCCGACGAGCAGTACTTC; CDR3 protein: CASSPPGLSADEQYF
V gene: TRBV6-2/TRBV6-3; clone size: -; J gene: TRBJ2-1; D gene: TRBD2; CDR3 DNA: TGTGCCAGCAGTTACTCGCCGGGGGGGGATAGGATGATCTATGAGCAGTTCTTC; CDR3 protein: CASSYSPGGDRMIYEQFF
V gene: TRBV12-3/TRBV12-4; clone size: -; J gene: TRBJ1-1; D gene: -; CDR3 DNA: TGTGCCAGCAGTCCCCAAGGGGACACCCAAGCTTTCTTT; CDR3 protein: CASSPQGDTQAFF
V gene: TRBV19; clone size: -; J gene: TRBJ1-5; D gene: -; CDR3 DNA: TGTGCCAGTAGTGCCGGGACATTCACTCAGCCCCAGCATTTT; CDR3 protein: CASSAGTFTQPQHF
V gene: TRBV4-3; clone size: -; J gene: TRBJ1-4; D gene: -; CDR3 DNA: TGCGCCAGCAGCCAAGATTTGGGCGAAAATGAAAAACTGTTTTTT; CDR3 protein: CASSQDLGENEKLFF
V gene: TRBV2; clone size: -; J gene: TRBJ1-6; D gene: TRBD1; CDR3 DNA: TGTGCCAGTCGAATACAGGGGATGTTGTATAATTCACCCCTCCACTTT; CDR3 protein: CASRIQGMLYNSPLHF
V gene: TRBV9; clone size: -; J gene: TRBJ1-3; D gene: -; CDR3 DNA: TGTGCCAGCAGCCTACTTGGGAGCACCATATATTTT; CDR3 protein: CASSLLGSTIYF
V gene: TRBV21-1; clone size: -; J gene: TRBJ2-5; D gene: -; CDR3 DNA: TGTGCCAGCAGCAAAGAACGCAGGGGCCATGAGACCCAGTACTTC; CDR3 protein: CASSKERRGHETQYF
V gene: TRBV19; clone size: -; J gene: TRBJ1-5; D gene: -; CDR3 DNA: TGTGCCAGTAATGATCGTACAGGGAATCAGCCCCAGCATTTT; CDR3 protein: CASNDRTGNQPQHF
V gene: TRBV9; clone size: once; J gene: TRBJ2-1; D gene: TRBD1; CDR3 DNA: TGTGCCAGCAGCTGGACAGGGGTCAATGAGCAGTTCTTC; CDR3 protein: CASSWTGVNEQFF
V gene: TRBV15; clone size: once; J gene: TRBJ2-7; D gene: TRBD1; CDR3 DNA: TGTGCCACCAGCAGACTTGGGACAGGGGGCGTTTACGAGCAGTACTTC; CDR3 protein: CATSRLGTGGVYEQYF
V gene: TRBV28; clone size: few; J gene: TRBJ2-2; D gene: TRBD2; CDR3 DNA: TGTGCCAGCAGTTACCTAGGACTAGCGGGAGTGGCCGGGGAGCTGTTTTTT; CDR3 protein: CASSYLGLAGVAGELFF
V gene: TRBV5-1; clone size: -; J gene: TRBJ2-7; D gene: -; CDR3 DNA: TGCGCCAGCAGCTCCAGACCCCGGGAGTATTCCGGCGAGCAGTACTTC; CDR3 protein: CASSSRPREYSGEQYF
V gene: TRBV19; clone size: -; J gene: TRBJ1-4; D gene: TRBD1; CDR3 DNA: TGTGCCAGTAGTATTAGGGGACAGATTAATGAAAAACTGTTTTTT; CDR3 protein: CASSIRGQINEKLFF
V gene: TRBV10-2; clone size: -; J gene: TRBJ2-5; D gene: TRBD1; CDR3 DNA: TGCGCCAGCAGTGAGTCTCAAGGGACAGGGAAAGAGACCCAGTACTTC; CDR3 protein: CASSESQGTGKETQYF
V gene: TRBV6-6; clone size: -; J gene: TRBJ2-1; D gene: TRBD2; CDR3 DNA: TGTGCCAGCCGGACTAGCGGCAACAATGAGCAGTTCTTC; CDR3 protein: CASRTSGNNEQFF
V gene: TRBV28; clone size: once; J gene: TRBJ1-2; D gene: TRBD1; CDR3 DNA: TGTGCCAGCCGACAGGGCGACTATGGCTACACCTTC; CDR3 protein: CASRQGDYGYTF